Listed below are T cell receptor beta chains from one sample, sequenced in a study of shared clonotypes between healthy human individuals. The method was immunoSEQ multiplex PCR; TCRdb's version includes in-frame clones alone and lacks a portion of them. In the table there are some 2,000,000 clones, about 94% of which are singletons. The sequencing sample was made of naive CD8+ T cells sorted from blood. The receptors here all came from a man aged 18 to 30 in good health. Each CDR3 is given with its conserved first and last residue. Each record gives: J gene, V gene, CDR3 protein.

TRBJ1-2	TRBV10-2	CASSEVFNYGYTF
TRBJ1-2	TRBV13	CASTGGTVEPPLNYGYTF
TRBJ2-5	TRBV28	CASSPLGLQETQYF
TRBJ2-1	TRBV10-3	CAIKGSGSYNEQFF
TRBJ1-2	TRBV27	CASSQGYGYTF
TRBJ2-7	TRBV28	CASSLLDPGLAEQYF
TRBJ1-5	TRBV6-5	CASSYSDNQPQHF
TRBJ1-1	TRBV6-4	CASSRQGGTEAFF
TRBJ2-5	TRBV25-1	CASSEGPPYQETQYF
TRBJ2-1	TRBV6-6	CASSYAGGRNEQFF
TRBJ2-7	TRBV13	CASSSRVGTHSYEQYF
TRBJ2-7	TRBV6-5	CASSYSGQRYEQYF
TRBJ2-5	TRBV11-2	CASSLGMAQYF
TRBJ1-1	TRBV6-5	CVSGVNTEAFF
TRBJ1-4	TRBV5-5	CASSFGSTNEKLFF
TRBJ2-7	TRBV5-4	CASSPRDRVYEQYF
TRBJ2-3	TRBV13	CASAGASSTDTQYF
TRBJ2-7	TRBV11-1	CASSFPGYEQYF
TRBJ2-2	TRBV5-6	CASSFWGLYTGELFF
TRBJ2-1	TRBV29-1	CSAVPTGTGPINEQFF
TRBJ2-7	TRBV27	CASRPWGASYEQYF
TRBJ2-1	TRBV29-1	CSVGLVGGSSYNEQFF
TRBJ1-2	TRBV7-2	CASSLLAGDLGYTF
TRBJ2-7	TRBV25-1	CASSDAGGLGYEQYF
TRBJ2-2	TRBV7-9	CASSHRTSGTGELFF
TRBJ1-1	TRBV14	CASSQGPANTEAFF
TRBJ2-5	TRBV11-3	CASSQGDGETQYF
TRBJ2-7	TRBV6-5	CASSYSTGYEQYF
TRBJ2-3	TRBV5-1	CASSTLIPDTQYF
TRBJ2-5	TRBV4-1	CASSQDGTSAETQYF
TRBJ1-5	TRBV27	CASSLLAGGGQPQHF
TRBJ1-5	TRBV5-6	CASSRSYAGNQPQHF
TRBJ2-7	TRBV4-1	CASSQRGLSYEQYF
TRBJ2-2	TRBV30	CAWSVLTPRELYGELFF
TRBJ2-2	TRBV29-1	CSVAPFGQGAVAGELFF
TRBJ2-1	TRBV7-2	CASSLAPSGSYNAYNEQFF
TRBJ1-2	TRBV30	CAWIGLTLKEGYTF
TRBJ1-1	TRBV19	CASKFGTEAFF
TRBJ1-1	TRBV7-9	CASSLPAQGVGTEAFF
TRBJ2-7	TRBV4-3	CASSQEVRDYEQYF
TRBJ1-1	TRBV27	CASSLSRTLNTEAFF
TRBJ2-7	TRBV2	CASSEGQGSSYEQYF
TRBJ2-1	TRBV9	CASSVGSSGGNEQFF
TRBJ1-6	TRBV7-9	CASSLSGVKPLHF